These T cell receptor beta chains were read from a single sample in a study of blood T cell repertoires in COVID-19. TCRdb's table, derived via immunoSEQ multiplex PCR, lists solely in-frame clones and lacks some. Among about 380,000 clones listed, 81% were seen once. The source material was peripheral blood. Receptors were obtained from a human donor with acute or convalescent COVID-19. The donor label of this sample is uncertain. CDR3s leave out the opening cysteine and the closing phenylalanine or tryptophan.

TRBJ2-7 TRBV20-1 SASPAFRQGANLSSYEQY
TRBJ2-7 TRBV5-5 ASSLGGQGREQY
TRBJ1-1 TRBV20-1 SAQTEGGAF
TRBJ2-6 TRBV2 ASSVAGSGANVLT
TRBJ1-5 TRBV28 ASRFGQGKPQH
TRBJ2-5 TRBV7-9 ASSLGPGGLETQY
TRBJ1-6 TRBV27 ASSLGLQNSPLH
TRBJ2-7 TRBV7-8 ASSSRGGVREQY
TRBJ1-1 TRBV7-8 ASSYYTGAATEAF
TRBJ2-5 TRBV2 ASSGPDRKQETQY
TRBJ2-1 TRBV24-1 ATSGTDRGGLAGHSTMYNEQF
TRBJ2-2 TRBV18 ASSPRLTRDTNTGELF
TRBJ2-7 TRBV6-5 ASRRRDRGTYEQY
TRBJ1-2 TRBV30 ACTGPAMSYT
TRBJ1-5 TRBV18 ASSPIRNNQPQH